Listed here are 18 T cell receptor beta chains from one sample, sequenced in a study of blood T cell repertoires in COVID-19 (dated by TCRdb to between 2020 and 2021). Library generation was performed with the immunoSEQ multiplex PCR assay. TCRdb retrieved this table from immuneACCESS and kept in-frame rearrangements only. Not all clones are present; in checked studies, unresolved V genes account for under half, and no reason is known for the remainder. The sample records about 220,000 clones, over 60% of which are singletons. The ten largest clones add up to approximately 6.6% of the sample. The sample was peripheral blood. These receptors all come from a woman in her seventies with acute or convalescent COVID-19.

DNA for the CDR3: TGTGCCAGCAGTGGGGTTAGCGGGGGGGAAAGTGAGCAGTTCTTC. This gives the protein CASSGVSGGESEQFF. The rearrangement joins TRBV6-2 or TRBV6-3 to TRBJ2-1; 11 nucleotides align to TRBD2. The germline V gene encodes CDR1 MNHEY and CDR2 SVGEGT. This CDR3 is built from 15 residues. V dropped 5 bases and J dropped 9; count of bases not matched to a gene: 9.

This chain uses TRBV29-1 with TRBJ2-5, with no clear D. This CDR3 comprises 10 residues. Trimming removed 4 bases from V and 12 bases from J, with 12 bases in between. CDR1 SQVTM and CDR2 ANQGSEA come from the germline V gene. The CDR3 region has the DNA TGCAGCGTTGGCGGCAGTATGGAGTACTTC. Residues: CSVGGSMEYF.

V is TRBV27 and J is TRBJ2-2, with a tentative D call TRBD2 (6 bases). With 5 bases removed from V and 6 bases from J, the gap between germline ends came to 10 bases. In germline, CDR1 is MNHEY, CDR2 SMNVEV (reference sequence). The CDR3 is 13 amino acids. CDR3 in amino acids: CASSIRLAGELFF. CDR3 DNA: TGTGCCAGCAGTATCAGACTAGCCGGGGAGCTGTTTTTT.

V gene TRBV6-2 or TRBV6-3 combines with J gene TRBJ2-7, with 7 bases aligning to TRBD2. The CDR3 consists of 14 residues. V was clipped by 6 bases and J by 3 bases; unmatched bases: 8. Germline values: CDR1 MNHEY, CDR2 SVGEGT. CDR3 sequence reads: CASSSRPSGYEQYF. Here the CDR3 DNA reads TGTGCCAGCAGCTCCCGGCCTAGCGGCTACGAGCAGTACTTC.

The chain has TRBV5-1 and TRBJ1-6; TRBD1 matches at 7 bases. V shed 4 bases, J shed 6 bases, and the junction held 7 bases outside the gene matches. Germline assignment: CDR1 SGHRS and CDR2 YFSETQ. This CDR3 comprises 15 residues. The CDR3 sequence is CASSQQTGFNSPLHF. CDR3 coding DNA: TGCGCCAGCAGCCAACAGACAGGGTTTAATTCACCCCTCCACTTT.

The chain carries TRBV5-4 and TRBJ2-1; 14 nucleotides match TRBD2. The CDR3 sequence is 15 residues long. The V gene end was trimmed by 3 bases and the J gene end by 7 bases; junction bases not matched to a gene: 3. Germline CDR1 reads SGHNT; CDR2 reads YYREEE (reference sequence). This CDR3 reads CASSSGLAGANEQFF. The CDR3 DNA reads TGTGCCAGCAGCTCGGGACTAGCGGGGGCTAATGAGCAGTTCTTC. Full variable domain (outside the CDR3, taken from reference TRBV5-4 and TRBJ2-1): ETGVTQSPTHLIKTRGQQVTLRCSSQSGHNTVSWYQQALGQGPQFIFQYYREEENGRGNFPPRFSGLQFPNYSSELNVNALELDDSALYLCASSSGLAGANEQFFGPGTRLTVL.

This clone was counted a few times. This chain joins TRBV5-4 and TRBJ1-2; 8 bases map to TRBD1. The CDR3 is 15 residues long. The V gene's germline CDR1 is SGHNT and CDR2 YYREEE (reference sequence). V dropped 5 bases and J dropped 3; count of bases not matched to a gene: 9. The CDR3 is CASRPHQTGDYGYTF. CDR3 in DNA: TGTGCCAGCAGACCCCATCAGACAGGGGACTATGGCTACACCTTC.

The rearrangement links TRBV5-1 to TRBJ1-2; TRBD1 is a possible D gene (6 bases). V was cut by 4 bases and J by 4 bases, with 14 bases left in between. The germline CDR1 and CDR2 sequences are SGHRS and YFSETQ. CDR3 length: 14 residues. Here the CDR3 DNA reads TGCGCCAGCAGCGATCAGGGGCGCATCTATGGCTACACCTTC. Translating gives CASSDQGRIYGYTF.

This clone was seen just once. In DNA, the CDR3 is TGTGCCAGCAGTTTATACGGGGAGACCCAGTACTTC. Protein sequence: CASSLYGETQYF. The rearrangement links TRBV12-3 or TRBV12-4 to TRBJ2-5; D not certain. V lost 2 bases, J lost 5 bases, and 6 bases lay in between. This CDR3 is 12 amino acids long.

This chain uses TRBV7-8 with TRBJ1-6; D possibly corresponds to TRBD1 (5 bases). The CDR3 runs to 14 residues. CDR1 and CDR2 (germline): SGHVS, FQNEAQ. V lost 5 bases to trimming and J lost 8 bases, with 13 bases between them. The CDR3 loop reads CASSREGIDSPLHF. As DNA, the CDR3 is TGTGCCAGCAGCCGAGAGGGGATTGATTCACCCCTCCACTTT. The variable domain in full, with the rest retrieved from reference TRBV7-8 and TRBJ1-6, is GAGVSQSPRYKVAKRGQDVALRCDPISGHVSLFWYQQALGQGPEFLTYFQNEAQLDKSGLPSDRFFAERPEGSVSTLKIQRTQQEDSAVYLCASSREGIDSPLHFGNGTRLTVT.

V gene TRBV2 combines with J gene TRBJ2-5, with a possible D match to TRBD2 (6 bases). This CDR3 is 14 amino acids long. Between the trimmed V and J ends, which lost 4 bases and 5 bases, there was a span of 14 bases. Germline CDR1 reads SNHLY; CDR2 reads FYNNEI. The CDR3 DNA is TGTGCCAGCAGTGTGAACGGGGGAGAGGAGACCCAGTACTTC. It translates to CASSVNGGEETQYF.

The chain links TRBV11-3 to TRBJ1-1, with D possibly matching TRBD1 (5 bases). The CDR3 loop spans 13 amino acids. Germline CDR1 SGHNT, CDR2 YENEEA. Trimming pared 5 bases from V and 4 bases from J, leaving 11 bases between. CDR3 sequence reads: CASSLYRSTEAFF. CDR3 nucleotide sequence: TGTGCCAGCAGCCTTTACAGGAGCACTGAAGCTTTCTTT.

This clone was seen only a few times. The chain is built from TRBV2 and TRBJ1-6; 7 bases are shared with TRBD1. CDR3 length: 12 amino acids. The junction had 3 bases not matched to a gene; V was cut back by 11 bases and J by 5 bases. From germline, CDR1 is SNHLY and CDR2 FYNNEI. The CDR3 DNA sequence: TGTGCCTCCGGGACAGATAATTCACCCCTCCACTTT. As protein: CASGTDNSPLHF.

V gene TRBV7-2 combines with J gene TRBJ2-2, with TRBD1 matching over 7 bases. Germline CDR1 reads SGHTA; CDR2 reads FQGNSA. V was pared by 1 base and J by 4 bases, with 6 bases of the junction left unmatched. The CDR3 consists of 16 residues. Here the CDR3 DNA reads TGTGCCAGCAGCTTAGGAGACAGGGATGGCACCGGGGAGCTGTTTTTT. This gives the protein CASSLGDRDGTGELFF.

This clone has just a few counts. V gene TRBV13 combines with J gene TRBJ2-7; the match to TRBD2 covers 9 bases. Germline CDR1 PRHDT, CDR2 FYEKMQ (reference sequence). V trimming: 4 bases; J trimming: 0 bases; junction bases outside the gene matches: 13. The CDR3 runs 18 residues. CDR3 region: CASSSDPMAGGSSYEQYV. The CDR3 DNA sequence: TGTGCCAGCAGCTCGGACCCCATGGCGGGGGGGAGCTCCTACGAGCAGTACGTC.

The V gene is TRBV19, the J gene TRBJ1-5; 7 bases are a match to TRBD1. The length of the CDR3 is 15 residues. CDR1 LNHDA and CDR2 SQIVND come from the germline V gene (reference sequence). The ends lost 3 bases at V and 6 bases at J; junction bases unmatched: 8. The CDR3 sequence is CASSIAGRGFQPQHF. CDR3 nucleotide sequence: TGTGCCAGTAGTATTGCGGGCAGGGGGTTTCAGCCCCAGCATTTT. The variable domain in full, with the rest retrieved from reference TRBV19 and TRBJ1-5, is DGGITQSPKYLFRKEGQNVTLSCEQNLNHDAMYWYRQDPGQGLRLIYYSQIVNDFQKGDIAEGYSVSREKKESFPLTVTSAQKNPTAFYLCASSIAGRGFQPQHFGDGTRLSIL.

This clone was seen more than once but under ten times. Here the CDR3 reads CASSPGQKDTIYF. The CDR3 nucleotides read TGTGCCAGCTCACCAGGACAGAAGGACACCATATATTTT. The V gene is TRBV18, the J gene TRBJ1-3, with D perhaps matching TRBD1 (6 bases). CDR3 length: 13 residues. Trimming removed 2 bases at V and 8 bases at J, with 10 bases between. Germline CDR1 KGHSH, CDR2 LQKENI.

This rearrangement joins TRBV6-4 to TRBJ2-2; the D gene is possibly TRBD2 (6 bases). In germline, CDR1 is MRHNA, CDR2 SNTAGT. The CDR3 is 13 residues long. The V end lost 3 bases, the J end lost 7 bases, and 9 bases lay between the germline ends. The CDR3 region has the DNA TGTGCCAGCAGTGAAGGAGGGCACGGGGAGCTGTTTTTT. Its translation: CASSEGGHGELFF.